The clone carrying this TCR beta chain was counted ten times or more. Time point reported: persistent/refractory GD, antithyroid drugs over 5 years with positive TRAb. Following extraction of RNA from PBMCs, that RNA was used to make the TCR library. This sample was included in a study of regulatory T cells in long-lasting Graves disease. Germline V CDR1 and CDR2: WNHNN, SYGVQD (reference sequence). V lost 6 bases and J lost 4, with 21 bases in between. The CDR3 loop spans 17 amino acids. Library construction for TCR beta used iRepertoire HTBI primers and Arm-PCR of CDR3 regions. TCRdb re-called the multiplex PCR reads through MiXCR, storing one row per CDR3 protein. The repertoire holds 350,000 to 500,000 distinct CDR3 sequences, around a fifth seen once, with roughly 13% in the top ten.

The starting material was peripheral blood mononuclear cells (PBMCs), obtained when the disease was refractory, from a patient treated with antithyroid drugs. The origin of this receptor is a female donor with Graves disease. The chain employs TRBV10-1 and TRBJ2-2; D is unclear. The DNA for the CDR3 is TGCGCCAGCAGCGAGAACCCCGGAGCGTTTGGCACCGGGGAGCTGTTTTTT. It encodes CASSENPGAFGTGELFF.